A single sample gave rise to the 2 T cell receptor beta chains below, sequenced in a study of blood T cell repertoires in COVID-19. Using immunoSEQ multiplex PCR, the repertoire was profiled, and TCRdb retains in-frame clones only, with some absent. The sample contains about 20,000 clones, more than 65% of which appear only once. Sample: peripheral blood. The receptors stem from a man at least 80 years old with acute or convalescent COVID-19.

This clone appeared once. The rearrangement joins TRBV11-3 to TRBJ2-1; D remains ambiguous. The CDR3 is 15 residues long. V dropped 2 bases and J dropped 5 bases, with 13 bases sitting between them. Germline V gene lookup returns CDR1 SGHNT and CDR2 YENEEA. In nucleotides, the CDR3 is TGTGCCAGCAGCTTATACGGGTCGAGCGACAATGAGCAGTTCTTC. Protein sequence: CASSLYGSSDNEQFF. Filled out from reference TRBV11-3 and TRBJ2-1, the complete variable domain reads EAGVVQSPRYKIIEKKQPVAFWCNPISGHNTLYWYLQNLGQGPELLIRYENEEAVDDSQLPKDRFSAERLKGVDSTLKIQPAELGDSAVYLCASSLYGSSDNEQFFGPGTRLTVL.

The V call is TRBV7-9, the J call TRBJ2-3, with a weak D call TRBD2 (8 bases). The germline gives CDR1 SEHNR, CDR2 FQNEAQ (reference sequence). Trimming took 4 bases from V and 2 from J, leaving 13 bases between them. The CDR3 length is 15 residues. The CDR3, as DNA: TGTGCCAGCAGCTCGGGAGGGGGCGACACAGATACGCAGTATTTT. It codes for CASSSGGGDTDTQYF.